The clone carrying this TCR beta chain showed up just once. The ends were cut back, 0 bases at V and 1 base at J, with 6 bases in the middle. CDR3 length equals 14 residues. Looked up from germline, CDR1 is SGHRS and CDR2 is YFSETQ. This sample was taken from a study of blood T cell repertoires in COVID-19. In the study overall: COVID-19 samples collected from the United States, Italy and Spain covered acute and convalescent phases. The cDNA or gDNA used as material had been derived from T cells, B-cell-depleted T cells, or PBMCs.

Participants were aged roughly 18 to 100 years from some 24 US areas. Participants reported their clinical history, and cohort assignment relied on those reports. Profiled with immunoSEQ multiplex PCR; TCRdb holds only in-frame clones, not every one. This sample has roughly 280,000 clones, with 80% to 90% found just once. The sample was PBMCs or T cells enriched from blood (not recorded which). This chain joins TRBV5-1 and TRBJ2-3, with D unresolved. The receptor was isolated from a woman aged 18-35 years who had recovered from COVID-19. CDR3 loop: CASSLVSRTDTQYF. The CDR3 DNA reads TGCGCCAGCAGCTTGGTGAGTCGCACAGATACGCAGTATTTT.